This T cell receptor beta chain was captured in a study of Ad26.COV2.S vaccination and SARS-CoV-2 variants. The overall study: Among those in the COV1001 Ad26.COV2.S trial arm was the donor. Study-wide results and limits: People given the vaccine had a wider spike-specific TCR breadth than placebo recipients did.

Treatment reported: about 20 received Ad26.COV2.S at low or high dose, single or two shots; roughly 5 received placebo; per-sample allocation not given. Vaccine and placebo recipients were sampled on day 63 after the first injection. This clone was detected once. Its antigen is still unknown. The data were produced by immunoSEQ multiplex PCR, yet TCRdb's version contains in-frame clones alone and is incomplete. The data contain under 500,000 clones, about 90% of them singletons. CDR3 length: 14 residues. Germline lookup yields CDR1 MDHEN and CDR2 SYDVKM. The V end lost 8 bases, the J end lost 0 bases, and 10 bases lay between the germline ends.

This rearrangement joins TRBV28 to TRBJ2-2; the D call may be TRBD1 or TRBD2 (5 bases each). The sequencing here drew on peripheral blood, taken in a trial of Ad26.COV2.S vaccine versus placebo. The clonotype was recovered from a person aged 18-60 years who received the Ad26.COV2.S COVID-19 vaccine or a placebo. The CDR3 loop reads CASLGRTNTGELFF. In DNA form, the CDR3 reads TGTGCCAGCTTGGGACGGACGAACACCGGGGAGCTGTTTTTT.